Listed below are T cell receptor beta chains from one sample, sequenced in a study of identical twins. TCRdb processed the 5' RACE reads anew with MiXCR; each CDR3 protein has one entry. The data contain roughly 250,000 distinct CDR3 sequences, over 11% of them singletons. Sequencing was done on a sample of memory (CD45RO+) T cells sorted from blood. Source of these receptors: a woman aged 18-30 years in good health. CDR3s include the opening cysteine and the closing phenylalanine or tryptophan. Each record gives: J gene, D gene, clone size, V gene, CDR3 DNA, CDR3 protein. The D gene is left open where the match is weak. Some rows have no size entry. The others give once, few or many, or a class for an expanded clone.

j_call: TRBJ2-7
d_call: -
clone_size: few
v_call: TRBV6-1
cdr3_nt: TGTGCCAGCAGCCCCCAGGGGGGGACACTTATCGAGCAGTACTTC
cdr3_aa: CASSPQGGTLIEQYF

j_call: TRBJ2-2
d_call: TRBD2
clone_size: few
v_call: TRBV7-9
cdr3_nt: TGTGCCAGCAGCCCTTTCACTAGCGGGAACACCGGGGAGCTGTTTTTT
cdr3_aa: CASSPFTSGNTGELFF

j_call: TRBJ2-1
d_call: -
clone_size: few
v_call: TRBV3-1
cdr3_nt: TGTGCCAGCAGCCTCGGGGAAAATGAGCAGTTCTTC
cdr3_aa: CASSLGENEQFF

j_call: TRBJ2-1
d_call: -
clone_size: few
v_call: TRBV7-9
cdr3_nt: TGTGCCAGCAAGCGGGACAGCAATGAGCAGTTCTTC
cdr3_aa: CASKRDSNEQFF

j_call: TRBJ2-1
d_call: TRBD2
clone_size: few
v_call: TRBV4-1
cdr3_nt: TGCGCCAGCAGCCACAGGGGGGCTAGCGGGACCTACAATGAGCAGTTCTTC
cdr3_aa: CASSHRGASGTYNEQFF

j_call: TRBJ2-7
d_call: TRBD1
clone_size: many
v_call: TRBV9
cdr3_nt: TGTGCCAGCAGCGCAATGGGACAGTTTGGGGGAGAGCAGTACTTC
cdr3_aa: CASSAMGQFGGEQYF

j_call: TRBJ2-1
d_call: -
clone_size: -
v_call: TRBV20-1
cdr3_nt: TGCAGTGCTCCATGGCGGGGGCTCAGTGAGCAGTTCTTC
cdr3_aa: CSAPWRGLSEQFF

j_call: TRBJ2-1
d_call: -
clone_size: few
v_call: TRBV10-3
cdr3_nt: TGTGCCATCAGTCGGGTTTTTGAGCAGTTCTTC
cdr3_aa: CAISRVFEQFF

j_call: TRBJ1-2
d_call: -
clone_size: -
v_call: TRBV20-1
cdr3_nt: TGCAGTGGGGGGTGGGGCTACACCTTC
cdr3_aa: CSGGWGYTF

j_call: TRBJ1-5
d_call: -
clone_size: -
v_call: TRBV2
cdr3_nt: TGTGCCAGCACGGTCCGGGGGCAACAGCCCCAGCATTTT
cdr3_aa: CASTVRGQQPQHF

j_call: TRBJ1-2
d_call: -
clone_size: once
v_call: TRBV6-1
cdr3_nt: TGTGCCAGCATGGGGCGGGCAGGCGATTATGGCTACACCTTC
cdr3_aa: CASMGRAGDYGYTF

j_call: TRBJ1-1
d_call: -
clone_size: -
v_call: TRBV6-1
cdr3_nt: TGTGCCAGCAGGAGGGAGGGGAACACTGAAGCTTTCTTT
cdr3_aa: CASRREGNTEAFF

j_call: TRBJ2-7
d_call: -
clone_size: -
v_call: TRBV5-5
cdr3_nt: TGTGCCAGCAGCTTCGGACTCCGCTACGAGCAGTACTTC
cdr3_aa: CASSFGLRYEQYF

j_call: TRBJ2-2
d_call: -
clone_size: -
v_call: TRBV20-1
cdr3_nt: TGCAGTGCTAGAGGTCCCCGGACTGGTGGCGGGGAGCTGTTTTTT
cdr3_aa: CSARGPRTGGGELFF

j_call: TRBJ2-7
d_call: TRBD1
clone_size: few
v_call: TRBV6-5
cdr3_nt: TGTGCCAGCAGTTATCGCTCTGGACAGGGTGACGAGCAGTACTTC
cdr3_aa: CASSYRSGQGDEQYF